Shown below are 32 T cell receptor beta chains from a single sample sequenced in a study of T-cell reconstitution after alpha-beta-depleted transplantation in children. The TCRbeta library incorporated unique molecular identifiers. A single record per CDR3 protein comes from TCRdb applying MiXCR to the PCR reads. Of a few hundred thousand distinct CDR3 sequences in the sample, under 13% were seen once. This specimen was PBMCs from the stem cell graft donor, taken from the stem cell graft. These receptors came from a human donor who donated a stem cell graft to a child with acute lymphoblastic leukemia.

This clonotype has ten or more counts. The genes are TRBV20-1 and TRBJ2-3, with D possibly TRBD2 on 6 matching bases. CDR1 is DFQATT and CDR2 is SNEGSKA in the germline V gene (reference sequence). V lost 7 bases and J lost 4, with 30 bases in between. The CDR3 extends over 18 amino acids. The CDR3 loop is CSGLGTPGATPGADTQYF. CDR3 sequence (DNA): TGCAGTGGTTTGGGTACGCCGGGAGCTACCCCTGGCGCAGATACGCAGTATTTT.

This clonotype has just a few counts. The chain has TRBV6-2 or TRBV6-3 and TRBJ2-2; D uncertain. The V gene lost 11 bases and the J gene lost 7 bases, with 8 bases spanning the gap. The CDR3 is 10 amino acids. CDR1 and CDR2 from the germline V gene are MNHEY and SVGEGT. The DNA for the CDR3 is TGTGCCGTAGGAAGCGGGGAGCTGTTTTTT. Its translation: CAVGSGELFF.

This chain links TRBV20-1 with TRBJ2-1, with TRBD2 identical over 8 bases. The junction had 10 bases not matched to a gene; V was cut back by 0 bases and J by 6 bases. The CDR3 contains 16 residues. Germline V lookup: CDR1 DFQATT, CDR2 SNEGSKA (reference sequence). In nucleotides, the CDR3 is TGCAGTGCTAGAGATCATGTTAGCGGGGTTATCAATGAGCAGTTCTTC. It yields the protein CSARDHVSGVINEQFF.

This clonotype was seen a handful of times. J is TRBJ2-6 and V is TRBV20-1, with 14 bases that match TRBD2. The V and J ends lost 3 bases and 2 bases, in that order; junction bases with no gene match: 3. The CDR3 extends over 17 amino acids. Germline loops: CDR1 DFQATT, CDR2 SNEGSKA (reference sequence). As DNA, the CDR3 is TGCAGTGCTAGCTCGGGACTAGCGGGGGCTGGGGCCAACGTCCTGACTTTC. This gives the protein CSASSGLAGAGANVLTF.

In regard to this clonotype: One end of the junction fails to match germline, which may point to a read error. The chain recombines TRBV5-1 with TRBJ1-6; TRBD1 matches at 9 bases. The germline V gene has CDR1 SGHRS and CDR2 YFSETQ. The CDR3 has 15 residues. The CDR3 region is CASSLRTGDNSRLHF. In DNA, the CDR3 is TGCGCCAGCAGCCTTCGGACAGGGGATAATTCACGCCTCCACTTT.

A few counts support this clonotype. The CDR3 is CASSLGGLAGKEQFF. CDR3 nucleotides: TGTGCCAGCAGTTTGGGGGGACTAGCGGGAAAAGAGCAGTTCTTC. This chain uses TRBV28 with TRBJ2-1; TRBD2 matches 13 bases. The V and J ends lost 3 bases and 10 bases, in that order; junction bases with no gene match: 6. CDR1 is MDHEN and CDR2 is SYDVKM in the germline V gene. The CDR3 covers 15 residues. Filled out from reference TRBV28 and TRBJ2-1, the complete variable domain reads DVKVTQSSRYLVKRTGEKVFLECVQDMDHENMFWYRQDPGLGLRLIYFSYDVKMKEKGDIPEGYSVSREKKERFSLILESASTNQTSMYLCASSLGGLAGKEQFFGPGTRLTVL.

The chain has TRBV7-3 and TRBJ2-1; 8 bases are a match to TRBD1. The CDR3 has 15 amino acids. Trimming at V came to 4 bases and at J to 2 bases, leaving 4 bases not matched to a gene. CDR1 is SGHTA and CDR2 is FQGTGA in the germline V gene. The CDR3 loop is CASSSAGGTYNEQFF. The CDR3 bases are TGTGCCAGCAGCTCCGCAGGGGGCACCTACAATGAGCAGTTCTTC.

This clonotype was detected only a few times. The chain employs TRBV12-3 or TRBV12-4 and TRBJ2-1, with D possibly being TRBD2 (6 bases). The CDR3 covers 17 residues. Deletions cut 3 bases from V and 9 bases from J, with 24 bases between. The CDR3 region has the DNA TGTGCCAGCAGTTTTATCCCCGGCGGGATTTTTGCAAGTGAGCAGTTCTTC. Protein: CASSFIPGGIFASEQFF.

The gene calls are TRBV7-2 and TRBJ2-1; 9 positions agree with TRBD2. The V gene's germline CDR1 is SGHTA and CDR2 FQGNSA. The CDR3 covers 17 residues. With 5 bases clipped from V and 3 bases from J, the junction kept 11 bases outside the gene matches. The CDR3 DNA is TGTGCCAGCAGCAGCAAGTCCGGACTAGCGAGCTACAATGAGCAGTTCTTC. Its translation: CASSSKSGLASYNEQFF.

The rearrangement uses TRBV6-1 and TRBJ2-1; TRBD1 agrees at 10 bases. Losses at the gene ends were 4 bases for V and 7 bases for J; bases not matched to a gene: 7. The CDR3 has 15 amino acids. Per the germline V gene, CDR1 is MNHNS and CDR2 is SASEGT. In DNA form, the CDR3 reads TGTGCCAGCAGTGGGGGACAGGGGACGACGAATGAGCAGTTCTTC. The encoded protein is CASSGGQGTTNEQFF.

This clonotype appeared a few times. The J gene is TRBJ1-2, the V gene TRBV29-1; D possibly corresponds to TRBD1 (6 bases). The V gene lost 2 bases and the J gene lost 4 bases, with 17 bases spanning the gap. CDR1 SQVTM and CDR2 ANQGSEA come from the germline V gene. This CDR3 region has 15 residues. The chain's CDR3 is CSVEKRGGRSYGYTF. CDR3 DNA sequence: TGCAGCGTTGAAAAGAGGGGGGGTCGTAGCTATGGCTACACCTTC. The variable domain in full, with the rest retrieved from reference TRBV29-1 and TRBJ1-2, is SAVISQKPSRDICQRGTSLTIQCQVDSQVTMMFWYRQQPGQSLTLIATANQGSEATYESGFVIDKFPISRPNLTFSTLTVSNMSPEDSSIYLCSVEKRGGRSYGYTFGSGTRLTVV.

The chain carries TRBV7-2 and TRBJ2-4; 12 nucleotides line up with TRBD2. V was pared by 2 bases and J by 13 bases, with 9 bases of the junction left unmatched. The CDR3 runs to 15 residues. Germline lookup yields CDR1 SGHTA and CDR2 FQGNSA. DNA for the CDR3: TGTGCCAGCAGCTTAAGTGGGCTAGCGGGAGGGGGCCAGTACTTC. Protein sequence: CASSLSGLAGGGQYF.

The CDR3: CASRGLEDSYEQYF. CDR3 coding DNA: TGTGCCAGCAGGGGACTAGAGGACTCCTACGAGCAGTACTTC. V gene TRBV12-3 or TRBV12-4 combines with J gene TRBJ2-7, with 8 bases aligning to TRBD2. The CDR3 is 14 residues long. J gave up 0 bases and V 6 bases, and 4 bases lay outside the gene matches.

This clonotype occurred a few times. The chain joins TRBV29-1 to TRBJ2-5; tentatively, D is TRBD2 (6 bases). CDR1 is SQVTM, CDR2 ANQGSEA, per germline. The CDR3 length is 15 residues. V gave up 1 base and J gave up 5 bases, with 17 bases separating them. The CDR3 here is CSVEGSPEGGETQYF. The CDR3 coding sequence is TGCAGCGTTGAAGGCTCGCCGGAGGGTGGGGAGACCCAGTACTTC.

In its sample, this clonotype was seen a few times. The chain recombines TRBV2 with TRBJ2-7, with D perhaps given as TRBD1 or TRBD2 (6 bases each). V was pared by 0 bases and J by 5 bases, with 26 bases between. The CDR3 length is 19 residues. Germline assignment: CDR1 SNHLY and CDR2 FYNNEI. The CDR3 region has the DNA TGTGCCAGCAGTGAAGCCCCCGGAGGGGGTCTAGGCGACGGCGACGAGCAGTACTTC. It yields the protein CASSEAPGGGLGDGDEQYF.

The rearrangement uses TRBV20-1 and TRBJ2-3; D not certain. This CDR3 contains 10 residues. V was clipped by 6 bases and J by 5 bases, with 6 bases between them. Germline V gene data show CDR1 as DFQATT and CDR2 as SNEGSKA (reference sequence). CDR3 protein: CSARLDTQYF. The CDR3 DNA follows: TGCAGTGCCAGACTAGATACGCAGTATTTT.

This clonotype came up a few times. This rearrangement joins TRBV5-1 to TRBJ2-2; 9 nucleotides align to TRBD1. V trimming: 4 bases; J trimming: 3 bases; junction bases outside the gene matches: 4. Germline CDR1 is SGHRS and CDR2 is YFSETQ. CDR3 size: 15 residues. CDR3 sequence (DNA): TGCGCCAGCAGCCTGGGACAGGGAGACACCGGGGAGCTGTTTTTT. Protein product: CASSLGQGDTGELFF.

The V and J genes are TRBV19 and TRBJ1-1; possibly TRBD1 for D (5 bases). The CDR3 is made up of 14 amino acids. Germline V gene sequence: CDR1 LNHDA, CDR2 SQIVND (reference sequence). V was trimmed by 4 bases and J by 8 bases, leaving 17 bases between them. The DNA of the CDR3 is TGTGCCAGTAGTACTCGGGACGGAGCCACCGAAGCTTTCTTT. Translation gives CASSTRDGATEAFF.

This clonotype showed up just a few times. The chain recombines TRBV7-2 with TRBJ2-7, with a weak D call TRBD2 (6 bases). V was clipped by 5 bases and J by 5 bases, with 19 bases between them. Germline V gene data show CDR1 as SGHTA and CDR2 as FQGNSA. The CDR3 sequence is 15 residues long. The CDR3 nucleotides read TGTGCCAGCAGCCTGGTGGGAGGCGGCTGGAACGAGCAGTACTTC. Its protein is CASSLVGGGWNEQYF.

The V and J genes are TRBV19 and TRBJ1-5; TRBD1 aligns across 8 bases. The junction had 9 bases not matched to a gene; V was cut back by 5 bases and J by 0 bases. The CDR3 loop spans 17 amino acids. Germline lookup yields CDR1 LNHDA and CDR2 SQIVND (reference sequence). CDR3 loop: CASSFGTGGVSNQPQHF. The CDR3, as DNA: TGTGCCAGTAGTTTCGGGACAGGTGGGGTTAGCAATCAGCCCCAGCATTTT.

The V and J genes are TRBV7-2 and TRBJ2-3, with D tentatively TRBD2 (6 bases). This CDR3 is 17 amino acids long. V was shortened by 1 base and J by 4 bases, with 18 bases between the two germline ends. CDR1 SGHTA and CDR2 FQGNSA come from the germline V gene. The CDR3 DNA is TGTGCCAGCAGCTTAGTCCTCCCGGGAGTCGGCGCAGATACGCAGTATTTT. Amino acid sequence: CASSLVLPGVGADTQYF.

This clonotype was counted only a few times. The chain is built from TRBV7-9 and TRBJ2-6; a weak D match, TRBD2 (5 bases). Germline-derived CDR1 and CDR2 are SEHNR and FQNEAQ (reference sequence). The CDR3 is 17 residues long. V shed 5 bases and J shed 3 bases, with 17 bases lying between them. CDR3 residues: CASSRPYTGSGANVLTF. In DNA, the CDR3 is TGTGCCAGCAGCCGCCCTTATACGGGGAGTGGGGCCAACGTCCTGACTTTC. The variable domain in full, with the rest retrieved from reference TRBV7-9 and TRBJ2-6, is DTGVSQNPRHKITKRGQNVTFRCDPISEHNRLYWYRQTLGQGPEFLTYFQNEAQLEKSRLLSDRFSAERPKGSFSTLEIQRTEQGDSAMYLCASSRPYTGSGANVLTFGAGSRLTVL.

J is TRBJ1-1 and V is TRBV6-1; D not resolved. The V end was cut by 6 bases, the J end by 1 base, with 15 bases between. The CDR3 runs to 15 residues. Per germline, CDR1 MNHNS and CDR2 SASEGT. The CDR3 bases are TGTGCCAGCAGCCCGAAAGATTGGAGGAACACTGAAGCTTTCTTT. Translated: CASSPKDWRNTEAFF.

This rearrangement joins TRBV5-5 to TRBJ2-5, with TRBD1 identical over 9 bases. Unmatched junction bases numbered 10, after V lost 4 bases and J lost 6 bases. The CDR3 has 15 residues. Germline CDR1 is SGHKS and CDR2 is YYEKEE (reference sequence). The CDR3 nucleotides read TGTGCCAGCAGCCTGGAGGCACAGGGGGCGAAGACCCAGTACTTC. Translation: CASSLEAQGAKTQYF.

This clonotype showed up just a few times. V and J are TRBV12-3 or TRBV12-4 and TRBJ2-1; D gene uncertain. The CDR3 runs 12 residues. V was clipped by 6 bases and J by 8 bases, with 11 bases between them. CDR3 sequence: CASSQSRHEQFF. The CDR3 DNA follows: TGTGCCAGCAGCCAGTCTAGGCATGAGCAGTTCTTC.

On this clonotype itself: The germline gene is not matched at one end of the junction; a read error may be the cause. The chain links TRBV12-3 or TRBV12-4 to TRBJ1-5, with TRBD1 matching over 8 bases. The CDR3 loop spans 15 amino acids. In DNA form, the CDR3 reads TGTGCCAGCAGCTTAGCGTTCACAGGGGGACAGCCCCAGCATTTT. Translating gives CASSLAFTGGQPQHF.

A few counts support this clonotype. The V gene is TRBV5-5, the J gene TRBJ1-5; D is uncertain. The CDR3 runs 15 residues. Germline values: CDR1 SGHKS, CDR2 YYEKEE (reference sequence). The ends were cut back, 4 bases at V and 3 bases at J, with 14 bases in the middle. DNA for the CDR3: TGTGCCAGCAGCCCCGGGGTCCAGGTCAATCAGCCCCAGCATTTT. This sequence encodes CASSPGVQVNQPQHF.

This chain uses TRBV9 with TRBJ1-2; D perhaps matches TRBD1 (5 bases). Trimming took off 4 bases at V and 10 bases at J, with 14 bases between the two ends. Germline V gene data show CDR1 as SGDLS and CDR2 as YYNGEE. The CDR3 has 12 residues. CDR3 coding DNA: TGTGCCAGCAGCTATGGGAGGGGCGACTACACCTTC. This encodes CASSYGRGDYTF.

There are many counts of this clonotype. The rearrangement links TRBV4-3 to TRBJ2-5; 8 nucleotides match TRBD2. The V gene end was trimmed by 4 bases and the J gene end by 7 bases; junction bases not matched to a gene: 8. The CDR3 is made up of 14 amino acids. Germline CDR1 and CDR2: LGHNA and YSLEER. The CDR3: CASSPGLAEGTQYF. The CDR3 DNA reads TGCGCCAGCAGCCCTGGACTAGCAGAAGGGACCCAGTACTTC.

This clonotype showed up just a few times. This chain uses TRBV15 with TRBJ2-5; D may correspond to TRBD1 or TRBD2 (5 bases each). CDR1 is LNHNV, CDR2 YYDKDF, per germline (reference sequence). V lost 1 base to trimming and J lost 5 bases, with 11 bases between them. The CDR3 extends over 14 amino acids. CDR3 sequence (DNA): TGTGCCACCAGCAGAGGAGGGACCGGGGAGACCCAGTACTTC. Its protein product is CATSRGGTGETQYF.

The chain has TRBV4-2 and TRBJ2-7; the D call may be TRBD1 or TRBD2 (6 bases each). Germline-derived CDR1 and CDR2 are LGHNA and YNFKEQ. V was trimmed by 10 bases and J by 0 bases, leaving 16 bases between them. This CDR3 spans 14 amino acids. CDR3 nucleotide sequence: TGTGCCATGGGCCCCGGGGGCCTCTCCTACGAGCAGTACTTC. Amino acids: CAMGPGGLSYEQYF.

CDR3 sequence reads: CASGSPPDRGSYEQYF. The CDR3 DNA sequence: TGTGCTAGTGGTTCCCCCCCCGACAGGGGTTCCTACGAGCAGTACTTC. This chain joins TRBV12-5 and TRBJ2-7, with 8 bases identical to TRBD1. Germline V lookup: CDR1 LGHNT, CDR2 FRNRAP. This CDR3 spans 16 amino acids. V lost 4 bases and J lost 1; bases outside the gene matches: 9.